This T cell receptor (beta chain) was captured in a study of blood T cell repertoires in COVID-19. Overall study context: Both acute and convalescent COVID-19 samples were obtained from the United States, Italy and Spain. Sample material is recorded as cDNA or gDNA derived from T cells, B-cell-depleted T cells, or PBMCs.

V gave up 1 base and J gave up 7 bases, with 11 bases separating them. CDR1 SGHVS and CDR2 FQNEAQ come from the germline V gene. There are 14 residues in the CDR3. In the original processing: The assay estimated nucleated cells by amplifying reference gene primers. Data came from immunoSEQ multiplex PCR; TCRdb stores just in-frame clones and leaves some out. V, J and clone size were drawn from that table, and D and trimming were deduced from the DNA. The sample records 250,000 or so clones, around nine tenths being singletons. Sequenced sample: peripheral blood. V gene TRBV7-8 combines with J gene TRBJ1-5; D might be TRBD1 (6 bases). The clonotype originates from a man in his thirties or forties with active or convalescent COVID-19. The DNA for the CDR3 is TGTGCCAGCAGCTTAGACAGGGAGGGACAGCCCCAGCATTTT. Residues: CASSLDREGQPQHF.